Listed here are 15 T cell receptor beta chains from one sample, sequenced in a study of cytomegalovirus exposure and HLA in healthy donors (dated by TCRdb to the late 2010s). Library generation was performed with the immunoSEQ multiplex PCR assay. A mixture of 60 forward primers for TCR Vbeta segments and 13 reverse primers for TCR Jbeta segments was used in the multiplex PCR. TCRdb limited this immuneACCESS table to in-frame rearrangements with V and J called. A share of clones is missing; checked studies link under half to unresolved V genes, and the rest is unexplained. A total of some 150,000 clones appear in this sample, 60% to 80% of them only once. Together, the top ten hold nearly 6.5% of the sample. The sample was PBMCs. Every receptor here comes from a man in his forties in good health and CMV-seropositive.

This chain uses TRBV7-2 with TRBJ2-7; TRBD2 agrees at 7 bases. Germline CDR1 reads SGHTA; CDR2 reads FQGNSA. Trimming at V came to 7 bases and at J to 5 bases, leaving 11 bases not matched to a gene. The CDR3 consists of 14 residues. Written as DNA, the CDR3 is TGTGCCAGCACCTATAGGAGCGGGACTGACGAGCAGTACTTC. Translating gives CASTYRSGTDEQYF.

This CDR3 reads CASSPLDGTGGAWETQYF. The CDR3 DNA sequence: TGTGCCAGCAGCCCACTAGACGGGACAGGGGGCGCGTGGGAGACCCAGTACTTC. This sequence joins TRBV7-8 and TRBJ2-5, with 12 positions matching TRBD1. The CDR3 has 18 amino acids. The J segment lost 5 bases and the V segment lost 5 bases, leaving 15 bases of the junction unmatched. The germline V gene has CDR1 SGHVS and CDR2 FQNEAQ.

The chain links TRBV19 to TRBJ2-5; 7 bases are shared with TRBD1. With V trimmed by 6 bases and J by 5 bases, 12 bases remained unmatched. CDR1 and CDR2 (germline): LNHDA, SQIVND (reference sequence). This CDR3 spans 15 amino acids. CDR3 DNA: TGTGCCAGTAGCTTTACCGGGACAGCCCGGGAGACCCAGTACTTC. This translates into CASSFTGTARETQYF.

The chain joins TRBV28 to TRBJ1-1; weak D call: TRBD1 (5 bases). The CDR3 contains 14 residues. CDR1 MDHEN and CDR2 SYDVKM come from the germline V gene. Trimming stripped 6 bases from V and 7 bases from J, with 18 bases between. DNA of the CDR3: TGTGCCAGCAGGGCCTTTGACAGCCCTCATGAAGCTTTCTTT. Amino acids: CASRAFDSPHEAFF.

The J gene is TRBJ2-1, the V gene TRBV19, with D tentatively TRBD2 (6 bases). The CDR3 covers 14 residues. V was shortened by 6 bases and J by 9 bases, with 18 bases between the two germline ends. Germline V lookup: CDR1 LNHDA, CDR2 SQIVND (reference sequence). For the CDR3, the DNA is TGTGCCAGTAGGACTAACGGGGGTAGGGGTGAGCAGTTCTTC. The encoded protein is CASRTNGGRGEQFF.

V usage is TRBV5-1 and J usage is TRBJ1-1; 8 nucleotides align to TRBD1. V shed 5 bases, J shed 5 bases, and the junction held 11 bases outside the gene matches. Germline V gene data show CDR1 as SGHRS and CDR2 as YFSETQ. The CDR3 is made up of 15 amino acids. The chain's CDR3 is CASSLYAGGDTEAFF. The CDR3 DNA is TGCGCCAGCAGTCTTTATGCAGGGGGCGATACTGAAGCTTTCTTT.

The chain recombines TRBV30 with TRBJ1-5; weak D call: TRBD1 (5 bases). The CDR3 contains 14 residues. Germline V gives CDR1 GTSNPN, CDR2 SVGIG (reference sequence). The V end was cut by 3 bases, the J end by 1 base, with 10 bases between. The CDR3 loop is CAWRGTSSNQPQHF. In nucleotides, the CDR3 is TGTGCCTGGAGGGGGACTTCCAGCAATCAGCCCCAGCATTTT.

The CDR3 loop is CASSFPGLRETQYF. DNA for the CDR3: TGTGCCAGCAGCTTTCCGGGACTAAGAGAGACCCAGTACTTC. The J gene is TRBJ2-5, the V gene TRBV5-6, with TRBD2 identical over 7 bases. CDR1 is SGHDT and CDR2 is YYEEEE in the germline V gene. The CDR3 is 14 amino acids. Trimming at V came to 2 bases and at J to 4 bases, leaving 5 bases not matched to a gene.

The chain uses TRBV6-6 and TRBJ2-7; 9 nucleotides align to TRBD2. The CDR3 covers 16 residues. Germline-derived CDR1 and CDR2 are MNHNY and SVGAGI (reference sequence). V shed 0 bases and J 0 bases; nucleotides not matched to a gene: 3. The CDR3 DNA is TGTGCCAGCAGTTACTCCCCAGCGGGGGGCTCCTACGAGCAGTACTTC. Its translation: CASSYSPAGGSYEQYF.

The V and J genes are TRBV5-1 and TRBJ1-2, with TRBD1 identical over 12 bases. This CDR3 contains 14 residues. The germline CDR1 and CDR2 sequences are SGHRS and YFSETQ. Trimming took 4 bases from V and 7 from J; bases not matched to a gene: 5. The CDR3 spells CASSGGQGAAGYTF. Here the CDR3 DNA reads TGCGCCAGCAGCGGGGGACAGGGGGCGGCTGGCTACACCTTC. The variable domain in full, completed from reference TRBV5-1 and TRBJ1-2, reads KAGVTQTPRYLIKTRGQQVTLSCSPISGHRSVSWYQQTPGQGLQFLFEYFSETQRNKGNFPGRFSGRQFSNSRSEMNVSTLELGDSALYLCASSGGQGAAGYTFGSGTRLTVV.

V gene TRBV5-1 combines with J gene TRBJ2-2; the D gene is possibly TRBD1 (5 bases). The CDR3 loop spans 14 amino acids. Looked up from germline, CDR1 is SGHRS and CDR2 is YFSETQ. V was clipped by 2 bases and J by 6 bases, with 11 bases between them. CDR3 in amino acids: CASSFDSGAGELFF. The CDR3, as DNA: TGCGCCAGCAGCTTTGACAGTGGGGCCGGGGAGCTGTTTTTT. The variable domain in full, completed from reference TRBV5-1 and TRBJ2-2, reads KAGVTQTPRYLIKTRGQQVTLSCSPISGHRSVSWYQQTPGQGLQFLFEYFSETQRNKGNFPGRFSGRQFSNSRSEMNVSTLELGDSALYLCASSFDSGAGELFFGEGSRLTVL.

The chain is built from TRBV9 and TRBJ2-4; 7 nucleotides align to TRBD2. The germline CDR1 and CDR2 sequences are SGDLS and YYNGEE. The length of the CDR3 is 14 residues. V lost 4 bases, J lost 8 bases, and 9 bases stayed unmatched. This CDR3 reads CASSLGPSGDIQYF. Written as DNA, the CDR3 is TGTGCCAGCAGCCTCGGGCCCAGCGGGGACATTCAGTACTTC.

The chain has TRBV28 and TRBJ2-1, with D perhaps matching TRBD2 (5 bases). From germline, CDR1 is MDHEN and CDR2 SYDVKM. This CDR3 region has 14 residues. V lost 2 bases to trimming and J lost 2 bases, with 7 bases between them. CDR3 sequence reads: CASSLTGAYNEQFF. DNA of the CDR3: TGTGCCAGCAGTTTAACCGGGGCCTACAATGAGCAGTTCTTC.

The chain carries TRBV27 and TRBJ2-2; 9 positions agree with TRBD2. The CDR3 is 15 residues long. In germline, CDR1 is MNHEY, CDR2 SMNVEV (reference sequence). The V segment lost 2 bases and the J segment 5 bases; nucleotides outside the gene matches: 3. The CDR3 sequence is CASSLLAGGTGELFF. CDR3 bases: TGTGCCAGCAGTTTACTTGCGGGAGGGACCGGGGAGCTGTTTTTT.

The chain joins TRBV9 to TRBJ2-5; TRBD2 matches at 11 bases. Trimming cost V 5 bases and J 5 bases; bases outside gene matches: 5. This CDR3 contains 14 residues. CDR1 SGDLS and CDR2 YYNGEE come from the germline V gene. The CDR3 DNA follows: TGTGCCAGCAGTGGGGTAGCGGGAGGGGAGACCCAGTACTTC. Amino acid sequence: CASSGVAGGETQYF.